This T cell receptor beta chain was captured in a study of cytomegalovirus exposure and HLA in healthy donors. General study findings and limits: Both high specificity and high sensitivity reportedly marked the classifier's diagnosis of cytomegalovirus status.

Some clones are missing from TCRdb's copy, which holds only in-frame ones; the method was immunoSEQ multiplex PCR. The table records about 100,000 clones, roughly 88% of them present only once. V was clipped by 4 bases and J by 3 bases; unmatched bases: 3. CDR1 is SGHRS and CDR2 is YFSETQ in the germline V gene. The CDR3 totals 13 residues. Details on this clone: Its antigen is unknown.

Among the approximately 110 subjects of the validation cohort, separate from the approximately 700-subject first cohort, were the donors. The clonotype originates from a woman younger than 30 in good health and CMV-seronegative. The sequenced sample consisted of PBMCs. The V and J genes are TRBV5-1 and TRBJ1-2; 7 bases agree with TRBD1. The CDR3 DNA reads TGCGCCAGCAGCCCTCAGGGGGACTATGGCTACACCTTC. It specifies CASSPQGDYGYTF. The full variable domain, completed using reference TRBV5-1 and TRBJ1-2, is KAGVTQTPRYLIKTRGQQVTLSCSPISGHRSVSWYQQTPGQGLQFLFEYFSETQRNKGNFPGRFSGRQFSNSRSEMNVSTLELGDSALYLCASSPQGDYGYTFGSGTRLTVV.